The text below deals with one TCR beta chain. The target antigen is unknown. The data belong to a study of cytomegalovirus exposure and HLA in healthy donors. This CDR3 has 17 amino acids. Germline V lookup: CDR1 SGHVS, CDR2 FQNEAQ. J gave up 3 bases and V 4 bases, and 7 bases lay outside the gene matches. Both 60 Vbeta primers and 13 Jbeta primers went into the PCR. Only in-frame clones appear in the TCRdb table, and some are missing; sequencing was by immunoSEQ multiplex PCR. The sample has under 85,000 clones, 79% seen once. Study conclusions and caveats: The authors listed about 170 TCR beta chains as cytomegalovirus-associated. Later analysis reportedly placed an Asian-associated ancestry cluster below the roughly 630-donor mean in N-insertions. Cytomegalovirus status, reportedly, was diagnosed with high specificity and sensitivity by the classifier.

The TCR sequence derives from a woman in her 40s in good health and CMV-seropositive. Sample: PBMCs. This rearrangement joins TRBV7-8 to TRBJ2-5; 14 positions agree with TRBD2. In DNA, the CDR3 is TGTGCCAGCAGCTCCGTGACTAGCGGGAGGGCCAAAGAGACCCAGTACTTC. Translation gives CASSSVTSGRAKETQYF.